This T cell receptor beta chain was observed in a study of cytomegalovirus exposure and HLA in healthy donors. Regarding the study as a whole: The Asian-associated ancestry cluster reportedly had fewer N-insertions than the approximately 670-donor mean in a later analysis. Association of 16,951 TCR beta sequences with HLA alleles was found at 0.05 false discovery rate in a later analysis. Later work found that TCR association rates differed between HLA loci; DRB1 had the most and HLA-C the fewest.

The donors comprised healthy bone marrow donors. Primers: 60 Vbeta forward and 13 Jbeta reverse. Data came from immunoSEQ multiplex PCR; TCRdb stores just in-frame clones and leaves some out. The table has about 150,000 clones, approximately 80% seen once. Of note for this clone: Antigen unknown. One junction end disagrees with the germline gene, perhaps due to a read error.

Germline CDR1 and CDR2: SEHNR and FQNEAQ (reference sequence). This CDR3 has 17 amino acids. The TCR was taken from a male donor in good health and CMV-seronegative. Sequenced input: PBMCs. This sequence joins TRBV7-9 and TRBJ1-5; 8 bases fit TRBD1. The CDR3: CSSSLDYGQGVGQPQHF. The CDR3 bases are TGTTCCAGCAGCTTAGACTATGGACAGGGAGTCGGACAGCCCCAGCATTTT.